Listed below are T cell receptor beta chains from one sample, sequenced in a study of identical twins' blood T cells. TCRdb re-analysed the 5' RACE reads in MiXCR, keeping a single row per CDR3 protein. The table has a few hundred thousand distinct CDR3 sequences, about 28% seen once. Sequenced: PBMCs. The receptors here all came from a woman between 18 and 50 years old in good health. Each CDR3 is given with its conserved first and last residue. Each record gives: V gene, D gene, clone size, J gene, CDR3 DNA, CDR3 protein. The D gene is left open where the match is weak. Not every row has a clone size; where given, it reads once, few, many or a size class.

>TRBV5-1|TRBD2|NA|TRBJ2-1
TGCGCCAGCAGTAAACGGGGGGGGGGATCCAATGAGCAGTTCTTC
CASSKRGGGSNEQFF
>TRBV29-1|NA|few|TRBJ2-1
TGCAGCGTGCTAGACCATATGGATGAGCAGTTCTTC
CSVLDHMDEQFF
>TRBV6-6|NA|once|TRBJ1-4
TGTGCCAGCAGTCGTGGGGAGGGGAATGAAAGACTGTTTTTT
CASSRGEGNERLFF
>TRBV6-6|TRBD2|few|TRBJ2-7
TGTGCCAGCAGTTATGTGGGGGGGGACTACGAGCAGTACTTC
CASSYVGGDYEQYF
>TRBV27|NA|NA|TRBJ2-3
TGTGCCAGCAGTTTATTGGGGAAAACTAGCACAGATACGCAGTATTTT
CASSLLGKTSTDTQYF
>TRBV15|NA|few|TRBJ2-3
TGTGCCACCAGCAGAGATTTCGGAGATACGCAGTATTTT
CATSRDFGDTQYF
>TRBV20-1|NA|NA|TRBJ1-1
TGCAGTGCTTGGTCCCCGGCTACAGGGAAAGGAGGAGGTTTGTTCTTT
CSAWSPATGKGGGLFF
>TRBV7-2|TRBD1|NA|TRBJ1-1
TGTGCCAGCAGGAGACAGGGAATAAAAAACACTGAAGCTCTCTTT
CASRRQGIKNTEALF
>TRBV27|NA|NA|TRBJ1-1
TGTGCCAGCAGTTTAACGGGGGCCACTGAAGCTTTCTTT
CASSLTGATEAFF
>TRBV19|NA|NA|TRBJ2-3
TGTGCCAGTAGTATCGGGCGGCCCACAGATACGCAGTATTTT
CASSIGRPTDTQYF
>TRBV7-2|NA|many|TRBJ1-1
TGTGCCAGCAGCTTAGGGGCAGCGAATGAAGCTTTCTTT
CASSLGAANEAFF
>TRBV9|NA|NA|TRBJ1-1
TGTGCCAGCATCGTAGGTTGGGGGGCTGAAGCTTTCTTT
CASIVGWGAEAFF
>TRBV28|NA|NA|TRBJ1-5
TGTGCCAGCACCTCGGCGGATCAGCCCCAGCATTTT
CASTSADQPQHF
>TRBV29-1|TRBD2|NA|TRBJ2-7
TGCAGCGTTGTAGCTAGCGGCTACGAGCAGTACTTC
CSVVASGYEQYF